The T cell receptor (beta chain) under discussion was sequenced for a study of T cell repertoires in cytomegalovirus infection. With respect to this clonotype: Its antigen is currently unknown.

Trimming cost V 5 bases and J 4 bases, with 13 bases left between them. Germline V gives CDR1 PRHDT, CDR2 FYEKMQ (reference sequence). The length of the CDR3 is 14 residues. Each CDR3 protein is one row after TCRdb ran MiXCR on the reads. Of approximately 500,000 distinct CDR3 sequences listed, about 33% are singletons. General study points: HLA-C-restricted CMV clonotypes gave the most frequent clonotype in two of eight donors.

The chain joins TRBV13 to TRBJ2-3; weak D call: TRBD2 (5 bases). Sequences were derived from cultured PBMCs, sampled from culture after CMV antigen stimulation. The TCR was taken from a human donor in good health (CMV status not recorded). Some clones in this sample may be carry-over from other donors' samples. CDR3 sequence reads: CASSPELVSDTQYF. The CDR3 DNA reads TGTGCCAGCAGCCCAGAACTAGTTTCAGATACGCAGTATTTT.